This T cell receptor beta chain originates from a study of PD-1 blockade in classical Hodgkin lymphoma. This clone appeared once. Sequenced by immunoSEQ multiplex PCR; TCRdb stores in-frame clones only, minus some. This table holds 20,000 to 25,000 clones, around 94% found once. Regarding time point: newly diagnosed, previously untreated cHL patient sample. The CDR3 is made up of 14 amino acids. The ends lost 2 bases at V and 4 bases at J; junction bases unmatched: 3. Germline assignment: CDR1 MGHRA and CDR2 YSYEKL. The rearrangement joins TRBV4-1 to TRBJ2-5, with 8 bases identical to TRBD2. Sequencing input: peripheral blood mononuclear cells (PBMCs). The clonotype was recovered from a human donor with classical Hodgkin lymphoma. The CDR3 spells CASSQTAGVETQYF. DNA of the CDR3: TGCGCCAGCAGCCAAACAGCGGGGGTAGAGACCCAGTACTTC.